What follows are 5 T cell receptor beta chains derived from one specimen sequenced in a study of blood T cells in healthy people across ages. A second PCR, run for roughly 7 to 11 cycles, used a sample-barcoded 5' primer plus a J-beta primer mix. TCRdb passed the 5' RACE reads through MiXCR, listing each CDR3 protein once. This table holds just over 1 million distinct CDR3 sequences, 45% found once. Sequenced: blood. The receptors stem from a woman aged 60-75 years in good health.

This chain links TRBV6-1 with TRBJ2-3; 15 bases line up with TRBD2. V was pared by 5 bases and J by 2 bases, with 8 bases of the junction left unmatched. Germline V lookup: CDR1 MNHNS, CDR2 SASEGT. This CDR3 comprises 18 residues. The CDR3: CASSLGLAGGPITDTQYF. CDR3 bases: TGTGCCAGCAGTCTAGGACTAGCGGGAGGGCCAATCACAGATACGCAGTATTTT.

V usage is TRBV12-3 or TRBV12-4 and J usage is TRBJ2-5, with D possibly matching TRBD2 (5 bases). CDR3 length: 14 amino acids. Trimming left V 5 bases short and J 2 bases short, with 12 bases between. As DNA, the CDR3 is TGTGCCAGCAGTGCAGCGGTGGGGCAAGAGACCCAGTACTTC. Translating it yields CASSAAVGQETQYF.

A few counts support this clonotype. The genes are TRBV21-1 and TRBJ2-1; no DNA check was done on the table's D call, TRBD1. TRBV21-1 is a listed pseudogene. The CDR3 is made up of 14 amino acids. As DNA, the CDR3 is TGTGCCAGCAGCAAAGTGGGACAGCACAATGAGCAGTTCTTC. Its protein is CASSKVGQHNEQFF.

The table lists this clonotype with a few counts. The chain has TRBV11-3 and TRBJ2-7, with D maybe TRBD2 (7 bases). CDR1 and CDR2 (germline): SGHNT, YENEEA. Trimming took 5 bases from V and 2 from J, leaving 22 bases between them. The CDR3 has 17 residues. The CDR3 here is CASSPRGRASRPYEQYF. The CDR3 DNA reads as TGTGCCAGCAGCCCTAGGGGGAGGGCTAGCCGACCCTACGAGCAGTACTTC.

There are a few counts of this clonotype. The chain joins TRBV27 to TRBJ2-7, with unresolved D. V was cut by 0 bases and J by 1 base, with 7 bases left in between. Germline values: CDR1 MNHEY, CDR2 SMNVEV (reference sequence). The CDR3 is made up of 14 amino acids. The CDR3, as DNA: TGTGCCAGCAGTTTATCGCTCCTTTCCTACGAGCAGTACTTC. Amino acid sequence: CASSLSLLSYEQYF.